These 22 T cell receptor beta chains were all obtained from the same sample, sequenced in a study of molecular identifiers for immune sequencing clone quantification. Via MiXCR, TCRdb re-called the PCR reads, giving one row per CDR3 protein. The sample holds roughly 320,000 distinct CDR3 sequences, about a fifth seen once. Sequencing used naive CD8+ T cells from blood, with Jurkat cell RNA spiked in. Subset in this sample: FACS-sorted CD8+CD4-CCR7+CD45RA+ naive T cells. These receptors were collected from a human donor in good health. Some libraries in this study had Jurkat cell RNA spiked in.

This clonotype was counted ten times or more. The CDR3 sequence: CASSQDVLAGYYEQYF. The CDR3 bases are TGCGCCAGCAGCCAAGATGTTCTAGCGGGATACTACGAGCAGTACTTC. V usage is TRBV4-3 and J usage is TRBJ2-7; 9 bases line up with TRBD2. After removal of 0 bases from V and 3 bases from J, the junction contained 6 bases not matched to a gene. The CDR3 has 16 residues. The germline V gene encodes CDR1 LGHNA and CDR2 YSLEER.

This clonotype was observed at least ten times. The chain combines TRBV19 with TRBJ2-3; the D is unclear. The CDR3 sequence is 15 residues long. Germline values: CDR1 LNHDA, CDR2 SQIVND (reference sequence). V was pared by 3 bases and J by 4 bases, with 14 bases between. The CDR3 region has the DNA TGTGCCAGTAGTATGGGCGAACCAGGCGCAGATACGCAGTATTTT. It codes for CASSMGEPGADTQYF.

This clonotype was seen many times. The CDR3 DNA sequence: TGTGCCAGCAGCTCGGGCCTAATGATCTACGAGCAGTACTTC. It translates to CASSSGLMIYEQYF. This chain links TRBV7-9 with TRBJ2-7; D ambiguous. This CDR3 spans 14 amino acids. CDR1 is SEHNR, CDR2 FQNEAQ, per germline (reference sequence). Trimming removed 4 bases from V and 3 bases from J, with 13 bases in between.

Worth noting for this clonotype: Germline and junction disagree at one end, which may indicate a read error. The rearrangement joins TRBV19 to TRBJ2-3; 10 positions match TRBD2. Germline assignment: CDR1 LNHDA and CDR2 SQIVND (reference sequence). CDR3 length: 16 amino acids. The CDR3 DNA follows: TGTACCAGTAGTCCCTTAGCGGGGGGAGGCACAGATACGCAGTATTTT. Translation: CTSSPLAGGGTDTQYF. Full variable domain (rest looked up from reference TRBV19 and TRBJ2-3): DGGITQSPKYLFRKEGQNVTLSCEQNLNHDAMYWYRQDPGQGLRLIYYSQIVNDFQKGDIAEGYSVSREKKESFPLTVTSAQKNPTAFYLCTSSPLAGGGTDTQYFGPGTRLTVL.

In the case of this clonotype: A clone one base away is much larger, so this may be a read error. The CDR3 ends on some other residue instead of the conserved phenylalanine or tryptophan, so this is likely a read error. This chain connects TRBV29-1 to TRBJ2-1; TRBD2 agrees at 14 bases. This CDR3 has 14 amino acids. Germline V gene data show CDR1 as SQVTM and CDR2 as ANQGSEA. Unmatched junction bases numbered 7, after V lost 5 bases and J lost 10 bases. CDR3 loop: CSVPPGLAGEEQFL. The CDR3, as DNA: TGCAGCGTTCCTCCGGGACTAGCGGGAGAGGAGCAGTTCCTC.

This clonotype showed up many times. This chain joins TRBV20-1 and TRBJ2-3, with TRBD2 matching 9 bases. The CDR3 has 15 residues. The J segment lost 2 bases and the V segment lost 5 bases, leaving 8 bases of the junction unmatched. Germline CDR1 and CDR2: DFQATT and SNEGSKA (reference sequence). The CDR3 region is CSAGPSGIYTDTQYF. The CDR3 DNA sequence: TGCAGTGCTGGGCCTAGCGGGATATACACAGATACGCAGTATTTT.

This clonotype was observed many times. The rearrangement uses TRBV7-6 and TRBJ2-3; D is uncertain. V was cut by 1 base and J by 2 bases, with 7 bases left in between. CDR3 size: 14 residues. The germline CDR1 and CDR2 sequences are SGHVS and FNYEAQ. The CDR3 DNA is TGTGCCAGCAGCTTAGGTGGAATCACAGATACGCAGTATTTT. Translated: CASSLGGITDTQYF.

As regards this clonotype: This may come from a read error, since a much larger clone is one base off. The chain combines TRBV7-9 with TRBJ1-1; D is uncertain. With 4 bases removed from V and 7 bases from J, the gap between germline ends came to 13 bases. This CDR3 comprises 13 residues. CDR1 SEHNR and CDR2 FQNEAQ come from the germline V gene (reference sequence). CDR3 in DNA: TGTGCCAGCAGCTCTCCCCGGGAGTTTGAAGCTTTCTTT. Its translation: CASSSPREFEAFF.

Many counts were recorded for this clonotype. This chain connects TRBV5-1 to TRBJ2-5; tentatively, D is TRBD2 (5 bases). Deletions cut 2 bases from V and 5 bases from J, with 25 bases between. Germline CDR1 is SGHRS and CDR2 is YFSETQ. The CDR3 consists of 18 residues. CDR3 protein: CASSLSGELVEVIETQYF. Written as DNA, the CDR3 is TGCGCCAGCAGCTTAAGTGGGGAGCTTGTCGAAGTGATTGAGACCCAGTACTTC.

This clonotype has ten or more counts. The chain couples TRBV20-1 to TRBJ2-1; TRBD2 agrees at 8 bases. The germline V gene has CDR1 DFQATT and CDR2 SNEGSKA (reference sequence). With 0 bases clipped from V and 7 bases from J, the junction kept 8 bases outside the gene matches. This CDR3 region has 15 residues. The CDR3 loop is CSARDRLVAGNEQFF. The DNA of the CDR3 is TGCAGTGCTAGAGATCGGTTAGTAGCGGGGAATGAGCAGTTCTTC.

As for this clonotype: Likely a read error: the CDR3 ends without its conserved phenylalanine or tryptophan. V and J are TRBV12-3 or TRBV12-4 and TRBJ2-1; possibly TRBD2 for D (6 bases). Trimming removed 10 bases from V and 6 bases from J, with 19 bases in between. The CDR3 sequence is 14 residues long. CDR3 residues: CATSGVGSCNEQFL. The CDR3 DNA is TGTGCCACCTCGGGGGTAGGGTCATGCAATGAGCAGTTCCTC.

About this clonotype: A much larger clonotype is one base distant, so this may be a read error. CDR3 sequence (DNA): TGTGCCAACAGCCTCAAAGCGGAGACCACGTACGAGCAGTACTTC. Protein sequence: CANSLKAETTYEQYF. The chain links TRBV7-6 to TRBJ2-7; maybe TRBD2 (5 bases). CDR3 length: 15 amino acids. Germline CDR1 reads SGHVS; CDR2 reads FNYEAQ.

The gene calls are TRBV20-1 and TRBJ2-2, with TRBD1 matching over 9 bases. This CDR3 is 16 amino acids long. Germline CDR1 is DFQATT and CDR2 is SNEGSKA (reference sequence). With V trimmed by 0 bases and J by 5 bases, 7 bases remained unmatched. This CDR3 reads CSARDPGTGITGELFF. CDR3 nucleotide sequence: TGCAGTGCTAGAGATCCCGGGACAGGGATTACCGGGGAGCTGTTTTTT.

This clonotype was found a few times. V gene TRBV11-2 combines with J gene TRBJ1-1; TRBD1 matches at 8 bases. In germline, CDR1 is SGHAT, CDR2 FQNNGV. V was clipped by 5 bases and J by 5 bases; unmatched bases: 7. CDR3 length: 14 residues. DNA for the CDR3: TGTGCCAGCAGCCCTCACAGGGGGAGGACTGAAGCTTTCTTT. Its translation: CASSPHRGRTEAFF.

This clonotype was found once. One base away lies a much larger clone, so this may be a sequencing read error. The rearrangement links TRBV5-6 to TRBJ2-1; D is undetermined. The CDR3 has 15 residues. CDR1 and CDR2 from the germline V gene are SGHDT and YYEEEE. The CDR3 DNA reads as TGTGCCAGCAGCTTCATTGTCTCTAATTCCAATGTGCAGTTCTTC. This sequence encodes CASSFIVSNSNVQFF.

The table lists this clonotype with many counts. CDR3 loop: CAWSVGGSSYNEQFF. As DNA, the CDR3 is TGTGCCTGGAGTGTAGGGGGTAGCTCCTACAATGAGCAGTTCTTC. The V call is TRBV30, the J call TRBJ2-1, with TRBD1 as a possible D gene (6 bases). In germline, CDR1 is GTSNPN, CDR2 SVGIG (reference sequence). The CDR3 is 15 amino acids. Trimming took off 0 bases at V and 0 bases at J, with 9 bases between the two ends.

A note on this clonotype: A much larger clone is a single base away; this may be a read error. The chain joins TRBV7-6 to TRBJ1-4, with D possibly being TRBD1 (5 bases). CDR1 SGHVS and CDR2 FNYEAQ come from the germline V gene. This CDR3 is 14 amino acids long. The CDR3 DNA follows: TGTGCCAGCAGCCTCAGGGTTTATGATGAAAAACTGCTTTTT. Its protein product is CASSLRVYDEKLLF.

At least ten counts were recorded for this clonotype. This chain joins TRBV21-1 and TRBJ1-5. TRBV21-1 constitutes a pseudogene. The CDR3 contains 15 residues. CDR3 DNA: TGTGCCAGCAGCGAGGGATTGCAGAGCAATCAGCCCCAGCATTTT. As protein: CASSEGLQSNQPQHF.

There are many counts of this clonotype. The CDR3 region has the DNA TGTGCCAGCAGTAAGCGGACAGGGCCGGACGAGCAGTACTTC. Amino acids: CASSKRTGPDEQYF. This chain uses TRBV25-1 with TRBJ2-7, with 8 bases that match TRBD1. The CDR3 loop spans 14 amino acids. V shed 5 bases and J 5 bases; nucleotides not matched to a gene: 8. Germline loops: CDR1 MGHDK, CDR2 SYGVNS.

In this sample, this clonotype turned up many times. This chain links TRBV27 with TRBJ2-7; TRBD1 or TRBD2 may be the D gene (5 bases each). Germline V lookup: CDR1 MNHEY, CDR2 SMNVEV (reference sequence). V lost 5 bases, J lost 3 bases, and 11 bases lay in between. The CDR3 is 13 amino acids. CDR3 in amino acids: CASSLGDHYEQYF. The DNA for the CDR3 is TGTGCCAGCAGTCTCGGGGACCACTACGAGCAGTACTTC.

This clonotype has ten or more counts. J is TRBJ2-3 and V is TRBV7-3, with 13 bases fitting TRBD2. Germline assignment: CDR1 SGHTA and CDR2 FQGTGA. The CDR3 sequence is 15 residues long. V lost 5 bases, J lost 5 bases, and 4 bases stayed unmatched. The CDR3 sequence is CASSPRLAGGDTQYF. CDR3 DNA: TGTGCCAGCAGCCCCCGACTAGCGGGGGGAGATACGCAGTATTTT.

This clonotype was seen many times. The CDR3 DNA follows: TGTGCCACCAGTGACCGGGGACAGGGAGGACGTGGCTACACCTTC. It yields the protein CATSDRGQGGRGYTF. The chain links TRBV24-1 to TRBJ1-2; 9 nucleotides match TRBD1. The trim removed 4 bases at V and 7 bases at J, leaving 9 bases unmatched. CDR1 and CDR2 (germline): KGHDR, SFDVKD. The CDR3 runs to 15 residues.